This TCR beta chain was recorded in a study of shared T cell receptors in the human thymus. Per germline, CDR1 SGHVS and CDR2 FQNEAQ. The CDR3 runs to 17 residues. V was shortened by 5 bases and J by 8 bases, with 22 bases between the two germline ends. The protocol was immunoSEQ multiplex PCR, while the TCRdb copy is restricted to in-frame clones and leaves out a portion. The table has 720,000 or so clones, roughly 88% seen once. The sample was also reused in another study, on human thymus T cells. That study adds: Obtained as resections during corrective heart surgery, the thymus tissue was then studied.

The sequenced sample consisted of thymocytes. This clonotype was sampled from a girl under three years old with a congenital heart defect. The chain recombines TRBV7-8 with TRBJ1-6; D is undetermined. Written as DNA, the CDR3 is TGTGCCAGCAGCCCCCCGAGCGGGCCCCGAAGGGATTCACCCCTCCACTTT. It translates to CASSPPSGPRRDSPLHF.